A selection of T cell receptor beta chains follows, all from one sample in a study of blood T cells in healthy people across ages. A single record per CDR3 protein comes from TCRdb applying MiXCR to the 5' RACE reads. This table holds around 1,000,000 distinct CDR3 sequences, under 30% found once. These data also featured in a second study, about T cells of mothers and their children.

Material for sequencing was blood. The source of these receptors is a girl aged 2-10 years in good health. The CDR3 runs from the conserved cysteine through the conserved F or W. A D gene is named only where the DNA matches it firmly. A row's size may be missing; if present it is once, few, many or a size class.

>.|13|.|TRBV29-1|TRBJ2-7
CSVVAFPRNEQYF
TGCAGCGTTGTGGCCTTCCCCAGAAACGAGCAGTACTTC
>few|17|TRBD2|TRBV9|TRBJ2-2
CASSDSSSGGLPGELFF
TGTGCCAGCAGTGACTCCTCTAGCGGGGGACTTCCCGGGGAGCTGTTTTTT
>.|15|.|TRBV10-3|TRBJ1-1
CAISESTSGNTEAFF
TGTGCCATCAGTGAGTCGACCTCGGGGAACACTGAAGCTTTCTTT
>many|11|.|TRBV29-1|TRBJ2-1
CSVERDNEQFF
TGCAGCGTTGAACGGGACAATGAGCAGTTCTTC
>few|14|.|TRBV5-1|TRBJ1-1
CASSLSTRDTEAFF
TGCGCCAGCAGCCTATCCACCAGGGACACTGAAGCTTTCTTT
>.|16|.|TRBV4-2|TRBJ2-4
CASSQESVLAKNIQYF
TGTGCCAGCAGCCAAGAATCGGTATTAGCCAAAAACATTCAGTACTTC
>.|13|.|TRBV14|TRBJ1-2
CASSRRTGYGYTF
TGTGCCAGCAGCCGTCGGACGGGATATGGCTACACCTTC
>few|17|.|TRBV5-6|TRBJ2-2
CASSSGLTGANTGELFF
TGTGCCAGCAGCAGCGGCTTAACCGGGGCGAACACCGGGGAGCTGTTTTTT
>.|12|.|TRBV29-1|TRBJ1-4
CSVRASNEKLFF
TGCAGCGTGCGGGCCTCAAATGAAAAACTGTTTTTT
>few|19|TRBD2|TRBV4-1|TRBJ2-6
CASSQDRLAGGYGANVLTF
TGCGCCAGCAGCCAAGATCGGCTAGCGGGAGGGTACGGGGCCAACGTCCTGACTTTC
>once|14|.|TRBV10-3|TRBJ2-7
CAISDQGRRYEQYF
TGTGCCATCAGTGATCAAGGACGGAGATACGAGCAGTACTTC
>.|13|.|TRBV7-3|TRBJ2-2
CASSLMDTGELFF
TGTGCCAGCAGCTTAATGGACACCGGGGAGCTGTTTTTT
>few|12|TRBD1|TRBV6-1|TRBJ2-4
CASSESTGVRNF
TGTGCCAGCAGTGAATCGACAGGGGTTCGGAACTTC
>few|15|TRBD1|TRBV12-3/TRBV12-4|TRBJ2-5
CASSRQGAAQETQYF
TGTGCCAGCAGTCGACAGGGGGCCGCTCAAGAGACCCAGTACTTC
>.|15|.|TRBV2|TRBJ2-7
CATLHAAVQNYEQYF
TGTGCCACCCTCCACGCGGCCGTTCAAAACTACGAGCAGTACTTC
>few|17|.|TRBV10-3|TRBJ1-2
CAISDQGAGSSIYGYTF
TGTGCCATCAGTGATCAGGGCGCAGGGAGTTCGATTTATGGCTACACCTTC
>.|12|.|TRBV7-8|TRBJ2-1
CASEAGKNEQFF
TGTGCCAGCGAGGCAGGGAAGAATGAGCAGTTCTTC
>.|14|.|TRBV12-3/TRBV12-4|TRBJ1-4
CASSLGIGNEKLFF
TGTGCCAGCAGTTTGGGTATAGGGAATGAAAAACTGTTTTTT
>.|15|.|TRBV4-3|TRBJ2-4
CASSQDQERKNIQYF
TGCGCCAGCAGCCAAGATCAGGAGAGAAAAAACATTCAGTACTTC
>.|15|.|TRBV10-2|TRBJ2-2
CASSRSSQRIGELFF
TGCGCCAGCAGTCGTTCTTCACAGCGAATCGGGGAGCTGTTTTTT
>.|16|TRBD2|TRBV7-2|TRBJ2-2
CASSLWSGRANGELFF
TGTGCCAGCAGCTTATGGAGCGGGAGAGCTAACGGGGAGCTGTTTTTT
>.|19|TRBD2|TRBV29-1|TRBJ2-5
CSVEEPGLAGGPVQETQYF
TGCAGCGTTGAAGAACCGGGACTAGCGGGAGGGCCAGTCCAAGAGACCCAGTACTTC
>.|15|.|TRBV7-8|TRBJ2-2
CASSLEGGHTGELFF
TGTGCCAGCAGCTTAGAAGGCGGACACACCGGGGAGCTGTTTTTT
>few|16|TRBD1|TRBV4-2|TRBJ1-2
CASSQSRTGQSEGYTF
TGTGCCAGCAGCCAATCACGGACAGGGCAATCGGAAGGCTACACCTTC
>.|14|.|TRBV5-1|TRBJ2-3
CASSLAGPQDTQYF
TGCGCCAGCAGCTTGGCCGGGCCGCAAGATACGCAGTATTTT
>.|19|.|TRBV5-1|TRBJ2-6
CACSLAPGVLSSGANVLTF
TGCGCCTGCAGCTTGGCACCAGGGGTCCTTTCCTCTGGGGCCAACGTCCTGACTTTC
>.|15|.|TRBV4-1|TRBJ2-3
CASSQQDLLTDTQYF
TGCGCCAGCAGCCAACAGGACCTCCTCACAGATACGCAGTATTTT
>few|14|.|TRBV9|TRBJ2-4
CASSPQVNLDIQYF
TGTGCCAGCAGCCCACAGGTTAATCTGGACATTCAGTACTTC
>.|14|.|TRBV3-1|TRBJ1-2
CASTHLAGGYGYTF
TGTGCCAGCACCCATCTGGCTGGGGGGTATGGCTACACCTTC
>.|16|TRBD2|TRBV4-3|TRBJ2-5
CAGSPSWISGDGTQYF
TGCGCCGGCAGCCCAAGTTGGATTAGCGGGGATGGGACCCAGTACTTC
>.|14|.|TRBV6-5|TRBJ2-1
CASHDPAEYNEQFF
TGTGCCAGCCATGACCCAGCGGAATACAATGAGCAGTTCTTC
>.|14|.|TRBV6-5|TRBJ1-2
CASSYYMTDYGYTF
TGTGCCAGCAGTTACTATATGACGGATTATGGCTACACCTTC
>few|14|.|TRBV6-1|TRBJ1-3
CASSEGGSGNTIYF
TGTGCCAGCAGTGAGGGGGGCTCTGGAAACACCATATATTTT
>few|13|.|TRBV4-3|TRBJ2-3
CASSQVWGDTQYF
TGCGCCAGCAGCCAAGTATGGGGAGATACGCAGTATTTT
>.|17|.|TRBV7-9|TRBJ2-1
CASSFMLRGRSYNEQFF
TGTGCCAGCAGCTTTATGTTGAGGGGCCGCTCCTACAATGAGCAGTTCTTC
>.|15|.|TRBV5-6|TRBJ2-7
CASSFTGTRRYEQYF
TGTGCCAGCAGCTTCACAGGGACCCGTCGCTACGAGCAGTACTTC
>.|15|.|TRBV28|TRBJ2-7
CASTRSTGGSYEQYF
TGTGCCAGCACCCGATCGACAGGCGGCTCCTACGAGCAGTACTTC
>few|18|.|TRBV12-3/TRBV12-4|TRBJ1-2
CASSRLLSRGKEGYGYTF
TGTGCCAGCAGCCGTCTTTTGTCGAGGGGAAAGGAAGGTTATGGCTACACCTTC
>few|14|.|TRBV28|TRBJ1-6
CASSSPGRNSPLHF
TGTGCCAGCAGTTCCCCGGGACGGAATTCACCCCTCCACTTT
>.|14|.|TRBV2|TRBJ2-4
CASRGPLRMNIQYF
TGTGCCAGCAGGGGCCCCCTTCGGATGAACATTCAGTACTTC
>.|13|TRBD1|TRBV20-1|TRBJ2-1
CSAGTGGFDEQFF
TGCAGTGCCGGGACAGGGGGCTTCGATGAGCAGTTCTTC
>few|15|.|TRBV6-5|TRBJ2-7
CASSYSTTSHYEQYF
TGTGCCAGCAGTTACTCGACTACTAGTCACTACGAGCAGTACTTC
>few|14|.|TRBV27|TRBJ1-5
CASRMTGTNQPQHF
TGTGCCAGCCGTATGACCGGAACCAATCAGCCCCAGCATTTT
>.|13|.|TRBV10-3|TRBJ1-2
CAISESVLYGYTF
TGTGCCATCAGTGAGTCGGTACTCTATGGCTACACCTTC
>few|14|.|TRBV18|TRBJ1-4
CASSPNRDIEKLFF
TGTGCCAGCTCACCAAACCGGGACATTGAAAAACTGTTTTTT
>.|13|.|TRBV7-9|TRBJ1-2
CASSWVEEQGITF
TGTGCCAGCAGCTGGGTGGAAGAGCAGGGTATAACCTTC
>.|14|.|TRBV19|TRBJ2-7
CASSIAPSSYEQYF
TGTGCCAGTAGTATCGCACCGAGCAGCTACGAGCAGTACTTC
>once|13|TRBD1|TRBV12-3/TRBV12-4|TRBJ2-5
CASRPGTEETQYF
TGTGCCAGCAGACCAGGGACAGAAGAGACCCAGTACTTC
>few|15|.|TRBV3-1|TRBJ2-6
CASSPVISGANVLTF
TGTGCCAGCAGCCCCGTGATCTCTGGGGCCAACGTCCTGACTTTC
>.|14|.|TRBV28|TRBJ2-5
CASSPYQAQETQYF
TGTGCCAGCAGTCCCTATCAGGCCCAAGAGACCCAGTACTTC
>few|15|.|TRBV20-1|TRBJ2-7
CSAERPRGTLYEQYF
TGCAGTGCTGAACGTCCGAGGGGTACCCTCTACGAGCAGTACTTC
>few|21|TRBD1|TRBV18|TRBJ1-2
CASSPRSLGQAKGTSFYGYTF
TGTGCCAGCTCACCACGAAGCCTGGGACAGGCGAAAGGCACCAGCTTTTATGGCTACACCTTC
>few|12|.|TRBV28|TRBJ1-1
CASSLWAVEAFF
TGTGCCAGCAGTTTATGGGCAGTTGAAGCTTTCTTT
>few|12|.|TRBV28|TRBJ2-7
CAGSSSLYEQYF
TGTGCCGGCAGTTCGTCCCTCTACGAGCAGTACTTC
>few|13|.|TRBV6-5|TRBJ2-1
CASKVGAYNEQFF
TGTGCCAGCAAGGTAGGGGCCTACAATGAGCAGTTCTTC
>few|17|.|TRBV18|TRBJ2-1
CASSPPIGSPSYNEQFF
TGTGCCAGCTCACCACCTATCGGCAGCCCATCCTACAATGAGCAGTTCTTC